A selection of T cell receptor beta chains follows, all from one sample in a study of T cell responses to AZD1222 COVID-19 vaccine. Method: immunoSEQ multiplex PCR; TCRdb's copy keeps in-frame clones and lacks some. The sample yields about 150,000 clones, 75% to 90% seen once. Sequenced material: peripheral blood, taken on day 0 of AZD1222 vaccination. These receptors came from an adult in good health. Both conserved end residues are part of each CDR3.

>TRBV6-4|TRBJ2-3
CASSAHDRGDTQYF
>TRBV18|TRBJ2-2
CASSSGQGVDGELFF
>TRBV14|TRBJ1-6
CASSHSGQYYSPLHF
>TRBV30|TRBJ1-3
CAWSPLDRDGNTIYF
>TRBV10-1|TRBJ1-5
CASSGQPQHF
>TRBV11-2|TRBJ2-2
CASSSQGWTGELFF
>TRBV7-8|TRBJ1-2
CASNPGGDYGYTF
>TRBV19|TRBJ1-1
CASTAGLNTEAFF
>TRBV20-1|TRBJ2-3
CSASNTMDTQYF
>TRBV5-6|TRBJ1-2
CASSLPPRVFDYGYTF
>TRBV14|TRBJ1-1
CASSQDEGGGMNTEAFF
>TRBV10-2|TRBJ2-3
CASWPAGDQLTGTDTQYF
>TRBV5-8|TRBJ2-3
CASGRDPSTDTQYF
>TRBV13|TRBJ1-3
CASSPPGGPLGGNTIYF
>TRBV21-1|TRBJ2-1
CATSLTPGIPNNEQFF